The entry that follows covers one T cell receptor (beta chain) sequence. Its antigen remains undetermined. No base quality values were provided; no much bigger clone lies one nucleotide off. The sample is drawn from a study of CD8 T cells in Susac syndrome (dated by TCRdb to about 2019). Background for the entire study: Whether CD8+ T cell activation and differentiation in Susac syndrome was antigen driven was tested using repertoire sequencing. The study compared CD8+ T cell repertoire clonality among 11 to 12 healthy donors, around 14 Susac syndrome patients and fewer than 19 multiple sclerosis patients. Study-wide findings and limitations: The TCR sequencing and HLA analysis was acknowledged to have included a relatively small number of individuals.

Peripheral blood CD8+ and CD4+ T cells from healthy donors, Susac syndrome patients and multiple sclerosis patients were profiled by high-throughput TCR beta sequencing. The multiple sclerosis controls were treatment-naive patients who had stable or active relapsing-remitting disease and met the revised McDonald criteria. Bulk CD8+ and CD4+ T cells were purified by magnetic negative isolation, whereas CD8+ TEMRA cells were enriched by FACS. Blood was drawn into EDTA tubes, processed within 24 hours, and PBMCs were isolated by density gradient centrifugation. PBMCs intended for TCR sequencing were cryopreserved in liquid nitrogen and thawed later in a water bath at 37 degrees C. The sorted or isolated CD4+, CD8+ and CD8+ TEMRA cells had a purity of 90% or higher. RNA was extracted using the RNeasy kit, and roughly 0.45 to 1 ug of the RNA was reverse transcribed with random hexamers. The immunoSEQ multiplex PCR assay, which covers 54 Vbeta and 13 Jbeta segments, was used to amplify TCR beta CDR3 regions. Bias from PCR amplification was corrected by using a synthetic template baseline for primer optimization and for computational correction. In the authors' own workflow: Only productive sequences were kept, with reads annotated to V, D and J genes according to IMGT and analyzed in immunoSEQ Analyzer. Clonality was calculated as one minus the Shannon entropy normalized by log2 of the number of productive unique sequences. Public and private clones were assessed among the 100 most prevalent clones of each patient and control. Clones were defined as Susac-specific when absent from the healthy and MS cohorts, from roughly 1,100 published viral clones and from other ImmuneACCESS disease sequences. The public reads were reprocessed in TCRdb via fastp at Q25 and MiXCR, keeping in-frame beta chains. Every distinct CDR3 protein forms one entry, paired with its most common genes and DNA. TCRdb's processing, not the study's, gives the V and J calls here. The sample data list 160,000 or so distinct CDR3 sequences, and nearly 97% of these were observed just once. The ten largest account for around 0.15% of the sample.

Compared with germline, V lacks 7 bases and J lacks 3 bases; bases without a gene match: 5. In the germline V gene (reference sequence), CDR1 corresponds to MNHEY and CDR2 to SMNVEV. Inclusive of the bounding cysteine and phenylalanine, the CDR3 is 14 residues long. Left in the record is the CDR3 DNA by itself, 42 bases read in frame from the first base. The chain is encoded by TRBV27 joined to TRBJ2-1; the junction holds 8 bases that match TRBD1. Sequencing was done on a sample of CD8+ T cells from PBMCs. This TCR was recovered from a human donor with multiple sclerosis. The nucleotide sequence reads as follows: TGTGCCAGCACTCAGGGGGCCGGCTACAATGAGCAGTTCTTC. This codes for CASTQGAGYNEQFF.